A selection of T cell receptor beta chains follows, all from one sample in a study of T cell responses to AZD1222 COVID-19 vaccine. Only in-frame clones appear in the TCRdb table, and some are missing; sequencing was by immunoSEQ multiplex PCR. Among about 200,000 clones, approximately 94% were seen once, and the ten largest hold over 1.5%. The sequencing here drew on peripheral blood, taken 28 days after the second dose of the MenACWY control vaccine. The receptors stem from an adult who received the MenACWY meningococcal vaccine as a control. The CDR3 runs from the conserved cysteine through the conserved F or W. A D gene is named only where the DNA matches it firmly. Not every row has a clone size; where given, it reads once, few, many or a size class.

v_gene	abundance	j_gene	d_gene	CDR3aa	CDR3nt
TRBV6-1	few	TRBJ2-6	.	CASSETFSGANVLTF	TGTGCCAGCAGTGAAACATTCTCTGGGGCCAACGTCCTGACTTTC
TRBV6-5	.	TRBJ1-2	.	CASEGQFDNGYTF	TGTGCCAGCGAAGGACAGTTCGATAATGGCTACACCTTC
TRBV5-4	.	TRBJ1-2	TRBD1	CASSSPEGAIRGYTF	TGTGCCAGCAGCTCCCCGGAGGGGGCTATTCGTGGCTACACCTTC
TRBV5-1	once	TRBJ2-1	TRBD2	CASSLLGVAGGPSSYNEQFF	TGCGCCAGCAGCTTGCTGGGTGTAGCGGGGGGGCCGAGCTCCTACAATGAGCAGTTCTTC
TRBV5-1	.	TRBJ2-7	TRBD2	CASSPRTSGGAIYEQYF	TGCGCCAGCAGCCCTAGGACTAGCGGGGGGGCCATCTACGAGCAGTACTTC
TRBV29-1	once	TRBJ2-2	.	CSAAGRVGTGELFF	TGCAGCGCCGCGGGCAGGGTCGGCACCGGGGAGCTGTTTTTT
TRBV12-3/TRBV12-4	.	TRBJ1-5	.	CASSGGGGQPQHF	TGTGCCAGCAGTGGAGGGGGTGGTCAGCCCCAGCATTTT
TRBV5-1	.	TRBJ2-5	.	CASSWTTLGTAETQYF	TGCGCCAGCAGCTGGACCACCTTGGGCACAGCCGAGACCCAGTACTTC
TRBV5-4	.	TRBJ2-7	TRBD2	CASSGRTSYEQYF	TGTGCCAGCAGCGGAAGGACTAGCTACGAGCAGTACTTC
TRBV14	.	TRBJ2-5	.	CASSQGGGETQYF	TGTGCCAGCAGCCAAGGGGGCGGCGAGACCCAGTACTTC
TRBV9	.	TRBJ2-1	.	CASSGSEQFF	TGTGCCAGCAGCGGTAGCGAGCAGTTCTTC
TRBV7-2	.	TRBJ2-3	.	CASSLAAAADTQYF	TGTGCCAGCAGCTTAGCGGCAGCAGCAGATACGCAGTATTTT
TRBV28	.	TRBJ2-2	.	CASTREIASTGELFF	TGTGCCAGCACAAGGGAAATAGCGAGCACCGGGGAGCTGTTTTTT
TRBV27	.	TRBJ1-5	.	CASSYVSNQPQHF	TGTGCCAGCAGCTATGTGAGCAATCAGCCCCAGCATTTT
TRBV5-1	once	TRBJ1-6	.	CASSSTTPYNSPLHF	TGCGCCAGCAGCTCCACAACCCCGTATAATTCACCCCTCCACTTT
TRBV13	.	TRBJ2-2	TRBD2	CASSVGWTSGSNTGELFF	TGTGCCAGCAGCGTAGGGTGGACTAGCGGGAGTAATACCGGGGAGCTGTTTTTT
TRBV5-1	.	TRBJ2-3	TRBD2	CASSLGTSGGPDTQYF	TGCGCCAGCAGCTTGGGGACTAGCGGGGGTCCCGATACGCAGTATTTT
TRBV27	.	TRBJ2-3	.	CASSLQRNTDTQYF	TGTGCCAGCAGTTTGCAGCGGAACACAGATACGCAGTATTTT
TRBV2	once	TRBJ2-2	TRBD2	CASNGGAPGELFF	TGTGCCAGCAACGGGGGGGCCCCCGGGGAGCTGTTTTTT
TRBV23-1	.	TRBJ2-5	.	CAPGAGQETQYF	TGCGCCCCCGGGGCAGGGCAAGAGACCCAGTACTTC
TRBV19	.	TRBJ2-7	.	CASSMGGDGAYEQYF	TGTGCCAGTAGTATGGGCGGGGACGGGGCCTACGAGCAGTACTTC
TRBV19	.	TRBJ2-5	.	CASSTSGGEETQYF	TGTGCCAGTAGTACGAGCGGAGGGGAAGAGACCCAGTACTTC
TRBV6-5	.	TRBJ1-5	.	CASSSHNQPQHF	TGTGCCAGCAGTTCCCACAATCAGCCCCAGCATTTT
TRBV19	.	TRBJ1-5	.	CASKVAGDQPQHF	TGTGCCAGTAAGGTGGCAGGGGATCAGCCCCAGCATTTT
TRBV11-2	.	TRBJ1-1	.	CASSVNRNTEAFF	TGTGCCAGCAGCGTAAACAGGAACACTGAAGCTTTCTTT
TRBV29-1	.	TRBJ1-5	.	CSVGDSNQPQHF	TGCAGCGTTGGAGATAGCAATCAGCCCCAGCATTTT
TRBV27	.	TRBJ2-1	.	CASSLPGYNEQFF	TGTGCCAGCAGTTTACCTGGGTACAATGAGCAGTTCTTC
TRBV6-2/TRBV6-3	few	TRBJ1-2	.	CASSPGGGRHYGYTF	TGTGCCAGCAGCCCGGGCGGGGGGCGGCACTATGGCTACACCTTC